These 15 T cell receptor beta chains came from one sample sequenced in a study of technical replicates of blood from a few donors. Generated by immunoSEQ multiplex PCR, the TCRdb table keeps only in-frame clones and is missing some. The table shows about 61,000 clones, with approximately 97% occurring only once. What was sequenced was T cells isolated from PBMCs. The receptors stem from a human donor in good health.

The chain has TRBV4-1 and TRBJ2-7; weak D call: TRBD2 (5 bases). This CDR3 is built from 16 residues. The germline CDR1 and CDR2 sequences are MGHRA and YSYEKL. V lost 0 bases and J 0 bases, leaving 12 bases between the germline ends. The CDR3 DNA reads as TGCGCCAGCAGCCAAGACGGGATCGCTGGCTCCTACGAGCAGTACTTC. It encodes CASSQDGIAGSYEQYF.

The chain recombines TRBV27 with TRBJ2-3, with TRBD1 as a possible D gene (6 bases). This CDR3 is 16 amino acids long. V lost 4 bases and J lost 6, with 20 bases in between. Germline-derived CDR1 and CDR2 are MNHEY and SMNVEV (reference sequence). The CDR3 sequence is CASSSLGTPRGDTQYF. CDR3 nucleotide sequence: TGTGCCAGCAGTTCTCTGGGGACACCGCGTGGGGATACGCAGTATTTT.

This sequence joins TRBV11-2 and TRBJ2-1, with D possibly matching TRBD2 (6 bases). CDR1 SGHAT and CDR2 FQNNGV come from the germline V gene. This CDR3 is 16 amino acids long. The V end was cut by 5 bases, the J end by 3 bases, with 17 bases between. The CDR3 DNA follows: TGTGCCAGCAGCCCCAGACCGGGACTGCACTACAATGAGCAGTTCTTC. It codes for CASSPRPGLHYNEQFF. Full variable domain (missing parts from reference TRBV11-2 and TRBJ2-1): EAGVAQSPRYKIIEKRQSVAFWCNPISGHATLYWYQQILGQGPKLLIQFQNNGVVDDSQLPKDRFSAERLKGVDSTLKIQPAKLEDSAVYLCASSPRPGLHYNEQFFGPGTRLTVL.

This clone was seen only a few times. The chain couples TRBV30 to TRBJ1-5; no reliable D call. This CDR3 region has 11 residues. The ends were cut back, 1 base at V and 9 bases at J, with 7 bases in the middle. Germline assignment: CDR1 GTSNPN and CDR2 SVGIG (reference sequence). The CDR3 reads CAWSARGPQHF. CDR3 coding DNA: TGTGCCTGGAGTGCACGAGGGCCCCAGCATTTT.

The chain carries TRBV11-2 and TRBJ2-7; D is ambiguous. The germline V gene encodes CDR1 SGHAT and CDR2 FQNNGV. The CDR3 runs 12 residues. V was trimmed by 4 bases and J by 1 base, leaving 5 bases between them. CDR3 sequence (DNA): TGTGCCAGCAGCTCCGGGTCCTACGAGCAGTACTTC. Its translation: CASSSGSYEQYF.

The genes are TRBV5-1 and TRBJ2-7; D possibly corresponds to TRBD2 (6 bases). Germline CDR1 and CDR2: SGHRS and YFSETQ. CDR3 length: 15 residues. Trimming took 4 bases from V and 4 from J, leaving 18 bases between them. CDR3 protein: CASSTQGGGWYEQYF. The CDR3 coding sequence is TGCGCCAGCAGCACGCAGGGAGGAGGGTGGTACGAGCAGTACTTC.

The chain links TRBV6-5 to TRBJ1-1; no clear D gene. The length of the CDR3 is 14 residues. Between the trimmed V and J ends, which lost 0 bases and 4 bases, there was a span of 9 bases. In germline, CDR1 is MNHEY, CDR2 SVGAGI. The chain's CDR3 is CASSYSEGLTEAFF. The CDR3 coding sequence is TGTGCCAGCAGTTACTCCGAAGGACTCACTGAAGCTTTCTTT.

The chain recombines TRBV2 with TRBJ1-6; TRBD1 might be the D (6 bases). Germline V gene data show CDR1 as SNHLY and CDR2 as FYNNEI. V lost 8 bases to trimming and J lost 3 bases, with 11 bases between them. The CDR3 has 14 amino acids. The CDR3 is CASEGESYNSPLHF. In DNA, the CDR3 is TGTGCCAGCGAGGGGGAAAGCTATAATTCACCCCTCCACTTT. The whole variable domain, remainder taken from reference TRBV2 and TRBJ1-6, is EPEVTQTPSHQVTQMGQEVILRCVPISNHLYFYWYRQILGQKVEFLVSFYNNEISEKSEIFDDQFSVERPDGSNFTLKIRSTKLEDSAMYFCASEGESYNSPLHFGNGTRLTVT.

J is TRBJ2-2 and V is TRBV5-1; the match to TRBD1 covers 7 bases. Trimming cost V 3 bases and J 3 bases; bases outside gene matches: 8. The germline CDR1 and CDR2 sequences are SGHRS and YFSETQ. The CDR3 has 16 residues. The CDR3 bases are TGCGCCAGCAGCTCTAACAGGGGAAGGCACACCGGGGAGCTGTTTTTT. Residues: CASSSNRGRHTGELFF.

J is TRBJ2-1 and V is TRBV6-1; 10 bases line up with TRBD1. The junction had 5 bases not matched to a gene; V was cut back by 0 bases and J by 12 bases. Germline V CDR1 and CDR2: MNHNS, SASEGT. The CDR3 runs 14 residues. CDR3 DNA: TGTGCCAGCAGTGAAGCCGACAGGGGGCAAGCGCAGTTCTTC. Residues: CASSEADRGQAQFF.

This clone has a single count. The V call is TRBV4-1, the J call TRBJ2-7, with 11 bases lining up with TRBD2. The V gene end was trimmed by 1 base and the J gene end by 4 bases; junction bases not matched to a gene: 6. The germline V gene encodes CDR1 MGHRA and CDR2 YSYEKL. CDR3 length equals 16 residues. DNA for the CDR3: TGCGCCAGCAGCCAAGTGGAAGGGACTAGCGGTTACGAGCAGTACTTC. This codes for CASSQVEGTSGYEQYF.

The V and J genes are TRBV6-6 and TRBJ2-7, with a possible D match to TRBD1 (6 bases). Germline CDR1 MNHNY, CDR2 SVGAGI (reference sequence). The CDR3 contains 14 residues. V lost 3 bases and J lost 0, with 9 bases in between. DNA of the CDR3: TGTGCCAGCAGTTATCGGGACAACTCCTACGAGCAGTACTTC. Translating gives CASSYRDNSYEQYF.

V and J are TRBV7-9 and TRBJ2-1, with 14 bases identical to TRBD2. V shed 6 bases, J shed 0 bases, and the junction held 10 bases outside the gene matches. The CDR3 spans 19 residues. The germline gives CDR1 SEHNR, CDR2 FQNEAQ (reference sequence). The CDR3 bases are TGTGCCAGCAGTTCCCGGACTAGCGGGAGGCCGAGCTCCTACAATGAGCAGTTCTTC. This codes for CASSSRTSGRPSSYNEQFF.

The chain joins TRBV5-4 to TRBJ1-4; 7 bases map to TRBD1. The CDR3 runs to 14 residues. Germline values: CDR1 SGHNT, CDR2 YYREEE (reference sequence). V trimming: 2 bases; J trimming: 7 bases; junction bases outside the gene matches: 5. CDR3 loop: CASSLQGLGEKLFF. The DNA of the CDR3 is TGTGCCAGCAGCTTACAGGGGTTGGGTGAAAAACTGTTTTTT.

The chain employs TRBV5-1 and TRBJ1-1, with 8 bases matching TRBD1. The trim removed 3 bases at V and 4 bases at J, leaving 8 bases unmatched. Germline values: CDR1 SGHRS, CDR2 YFSETQ. This CDR3 has 15 amino acids. The CDR3 region is CASSYGQGGSTEAFF. The DNA of the CDR3 is TGCGCCAGCAGCTATGGACAGGGAGGGTCCACTGAAGCTTTCTTT.